The clone carrying this T cell receptor beta chain was observed a single time. This sample includes further DNA sequences coding for the same CDR3. Profiling relied on immunoSEQ multiplex PCR, and the TCRdb table lists in-frame clones only, not all of them. The sample holds some 270,000 clones, approximately 85% seen once. The germline CDR1 and CDR2 sequences are LGHDT and YNNKEL (reference sequence). Trimming pared 5 bases from V and 1 base from J, leaving 8 bases between. The CDR3 consists of 13 residues. These data come from a study of blood T cell repertoires in COVID-19. The rearrangement joins TRBV3-1 (or the pseudogene TRBV3-2) to TRBJ1-1; D unresolved. This clonotype was sampled from a woman in her seventies with acute or convalescent COVID-19. Sequenced material: peripheral blood. CDR3 sequence: CASSSTGNTEAFF. The CDR3 DNA reads as TGTGCCAGCAGCTCTACGGGGAACACTGAAGCTTTCTTT.